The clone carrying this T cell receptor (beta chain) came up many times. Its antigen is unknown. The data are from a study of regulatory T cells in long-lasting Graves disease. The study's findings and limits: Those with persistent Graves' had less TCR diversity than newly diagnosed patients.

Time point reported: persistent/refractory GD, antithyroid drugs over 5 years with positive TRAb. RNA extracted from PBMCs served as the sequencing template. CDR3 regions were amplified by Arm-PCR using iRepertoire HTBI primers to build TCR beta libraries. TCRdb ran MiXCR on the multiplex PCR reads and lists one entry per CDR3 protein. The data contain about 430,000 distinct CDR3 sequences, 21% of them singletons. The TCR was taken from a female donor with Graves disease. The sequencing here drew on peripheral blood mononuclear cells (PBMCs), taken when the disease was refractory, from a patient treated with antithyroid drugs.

The CDR3 sequence: CASSLSQGQIYGYTF. The CDR3 DNA is TGTGCCAGCAGCTTATCTCAGGGCCAGATCTATGGCTACACCTTC. The J gene is TRBJ1-2, the V gene TRBV7-2, with a weak D call TRBD1 (5 bases). CDR1 and CDR2 (germline): SGHTA, FQGNSA. With 2 bases removed from V and 4 bases from J, the gap between germline ends came to 14 bases. CDR3 length: 15 amino acids.